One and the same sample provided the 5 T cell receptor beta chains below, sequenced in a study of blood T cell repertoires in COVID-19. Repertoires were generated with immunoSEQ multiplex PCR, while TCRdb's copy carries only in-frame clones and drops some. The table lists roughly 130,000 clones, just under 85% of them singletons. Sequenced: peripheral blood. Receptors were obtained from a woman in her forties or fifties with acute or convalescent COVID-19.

The CDR3 DNA sequence: TGTGCCATCAGTGGAGAGAACTATGGCTACACCTTC. The encoded protein is CAISGENYGYTF. The rearrangement uses TRBV10-3 and TRBJ1-2; D remains unclear. The germline gives CDR1 ENHRY, CDR2 SYGVKD. Trimming shortened V by 4 bases and J by 2 bases, and 5 bases separated the two germline ends. CDR3 length: 12 amino acids.

CDR3 DNA sequence: TGTGCCAGCAGCCCCCAGGGGAACGATAATTCACCCCTCCACTTT. Its protein product is CASSPQGNDNSPLHF. This chain uses TRBV2 with TRBJ1-6; the D gene is possibly TRBD1 (6 bases). Germline values: CDR1 SNHLY, CDR2 FYNNEI. The CDR3 length is 15 residues. The ends were cut back, 6 bases at V and 5 bases at J, with 14 bases in the middle.

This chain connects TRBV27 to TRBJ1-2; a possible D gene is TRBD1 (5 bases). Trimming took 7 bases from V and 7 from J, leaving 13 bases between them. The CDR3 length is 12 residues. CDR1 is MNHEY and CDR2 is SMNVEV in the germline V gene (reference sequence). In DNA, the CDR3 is TGTGCCAGCATAACGGGGGGGGTTGGCTACACCTTC. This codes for CASITGGVGYTF.

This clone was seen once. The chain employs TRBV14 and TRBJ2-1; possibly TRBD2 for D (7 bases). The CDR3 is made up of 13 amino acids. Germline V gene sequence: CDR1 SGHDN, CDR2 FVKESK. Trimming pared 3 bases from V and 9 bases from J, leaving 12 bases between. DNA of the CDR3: TGTGCCAGCAGCCAGGGGGGGGCAGGTGAGCAGTTCTTC. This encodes CASSQGGAGEQFF. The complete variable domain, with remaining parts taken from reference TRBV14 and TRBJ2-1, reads EAGVTQFPSHSVIEKGQTVTLRCDPISGHDNLYWYRRVMGKEIKFLLHFVKESKQDESGMPNNRFLAERTGGTYSTLKVQPAELEDSGVYFCASSQGGAGEQFFGPGTRLTVL.

In nucleotides, the CDR3 is TGTGCCAGCAGTCTTAGGACAGGGGATAGCACTGAAGCTTTCTTT. Protein sequence: CASSLRTGDSTEAFF. J is TRBJ1-1 and V is TRBV6-6; 9 bases align to TRBD1. This CDR3 spans 15 amino acids. V dropped 5 bases and J dropped 4; count of bases not matched to a gene: 8. Germline V gene lookup returns CDR1 MNHNY and CDR2 SVGAGI (reference sequence).